The clone carrying this T cell receptor (beta chain) was seen repeatedly, ten times or more. This sample stems from a study of T cells in Graves' hyperthyroidism and ophthalmopathy. Stability of Graves' hyperthyroidism was defined as absent ophthalmopathy progression within 18 months. Participants, patients aged 18 to 65, had newly diagnosed hyperthyroidism with a duration under 2 months. Patients showing uncontrolled infection, other autoimmune disease, pregnancy or lactation were ineligible. Researchers took RNA transcripts and amplified the TCR beta CDR3 regions from them. HTBI primers drove first-round RT-PCR of the TCR CDR3. Each CDR3 protein is one row after TCRdb ran MiXCR on the multiplex PCR reads. The sample carries a few hundred thousand distinct CDR3 sequences, approximately 20% recorded once. Germline V gene data show CDR1 as MNHEY and CDR2 as SMNVEV (reference sequence). Trimming stripped 5 bases from V and 6 bases from J, with 10 bases between. The CDR3 covers 13 residues.

This clonotype originated in a man aged 35 to 55 with Graves' hyperthyroidism. This rearrangement joins TRBV27 to TRBJ2-2; D call uncertain. Sequencing input: blood. The CDR3, as DNA: TGTGCCAGCAGTACCCTAGTCGCCGGGGAGCTGTTTTTT. It specifies CASSTLVAGELFF.